One sample yielded the 21 T cell receptor beta chains listed below, sequenced in a study of CD8+ T cells in alopecia areata. Noted treatment: oral pan-JAK inhibitor, 5-10 mg twice daily. After isolation, RNA underwent reverse transcription to generate cDNA as the sequencing template. Sequencing used immunoSEQ multiplex PCR; TCRdb keeps in-frame clones, though not all of them. The table shows under 200,000 clones, with less than 70% occurring only once. Sequences were derived from CD4+ T cells sorted from blood, sampled at week 24, from a patient treated with tofacitinib. The receptors derive from a human donor with alopecia areata.

The CDR3 region has the DNA TGTGCCTGGAGTGTACGTCGGGGGCGAAATAATTCACCCCTCCACTTT. As protein: CAWSVRRGRNNSPLHF. The chain links TRBV30 to TRBJ1-6; weak D call: TRBD1 (6 bases). The length of the CDR3 is 16 residues. Germline CDR1 reads GTSNPN; CDR2 reads SVGIG (reference sequence). V was trimmed by 0 bases and J by 5 bases, leaving 14 bases between them.

The DNA of the CDR3 is TGTGCCTGGAGACTCCCAGGGGTATATGGCTACACCTTC. Its translation: CAWRLPGVYGYTF. This chain uses TRBV30 with TRBJ1-2; TRBD1 might be the D (6 bases). Germline V gene sequence: CDR1 GTSNPN, CDR2 SVGIG (reference sequence). V was pared by 3 bases and J by 5 bases, with 13 bases between. The length of the CDR3 is 13 residues. Filled out from reference TRBV30 and TRBJ1-2, the complete variable domain reads SQTIHQWPATLVQPVGSPLSLECTVEGTSNPNLYWYRQAAGRGLQLLFYSVGIGQISSEVPQNLSASRPQDRQFILSSKKLLLSDSGFYLCAWRLPGVYGYTFGSGTRLTVV.

V and J are TRBV11-2 and TRBJ2-7, with no clear D. The CDR3 sequence is 13 residues long. Germline CDR1 and CDR2: SGHAT and FQNNGV. The V gene lost 3 bases and the J gene lost 6 bases, with 12 bases spanning the gap. CDR3 residues: CASSFERVGEQYF. In DNA, the CDR3 is TGTGCCAGCAGCTTTGAAAGGGTCGGCGAGCAGTACTTC.

This clone appeared many times. The CDR3: CASSPRNTEAFF. In DNA form, the CDR3 reads TGTGCCAGCAGCCCCAGGAACACTGAAGCTTTCTTT. This chain links TRBV7-9 with TRBJ1-1; the D is unclear. Germline V gene sequence: CDR1 SEHNR, CDR2 FQNEAQ (reference sequence). Trimming shortened V by 5 bases and J by 1 base, and 5 bases separated the two germline ends. The CDR3 is 12 amino acids.

The rearrangement uses TRBV4-1 and TRBJ1-5, with D possibly matching TRBD1 (6 bases). V lost 4 bases and J 7 bases, leaving 14 bases between the germline ends. The CDR3 runs 14 residues. The V gene's germline CDR1 is MGHRA and CDR2 YSYEKL. The DNA of the CDR3 is TGCGCCAGCAGCCTAAGAGGAGGGGGGCAGCCCCAGCATTTT. It yields the protein CASSLRGGGQPQHF.

V is TRBV7-9 and J is TRBJ1-1; D perhaps matches TRBD1 (5 bases). CDR3 length equals 14 residues. V was shortened by 5 bases and J by 5 bases, with 15 bases between the two germline ends. Germline V lookup: CDR1 SEHNR, CDR2 FQNEAQ (reference sequence). In DNA, the CDR3 is TGTGCCAGCAGCCCCCCGGGGGGAGGGACTGAAGCTTTCTTT. This translates into CASSPPGGGTEAFF.

The rearrangement links TRBV25-1 to TRBJ2-5; 8 nucleotides match TRBD1. The CDR3 has 13 amino acids. In germline, CDR1 is MGHDK, CDR2 SYGVNS. Trimming took 6 bases from V and 2 from J; bases not matched to a gene: 2. CDR3 nucleotide sequence: TGTGCCAGCAGCGACAGGGGACAAGAGACCCAGTACTTC. Translated, it gives CASSDRGQETQYF.

This clone was detected only once. The chain employs TRBV5-6 and TRBJ2-3, with TRBD2 matching over 8 bases. J gave up 1 base and V 2 bases, and 3 bases lay outside the gene matches. Germline V gives CDR1 SGHDT, CDR2 YYEEEE. The CDR3 has 15 amino acids. CDR3 protein: CASSFLRGGTDTQYF. Here the CDR3 DNA reads TGTGCCAGCAGCTTCCTGCGGGGGGGCACAGATACGCAGTATTTT.

The rearrangement joins TRBV5-6 to TRBJ2-1, with D possibly being TRBD2 (5 bases). The CDR3 sequence is 13 residues long. Trimming took 1 base from V and 8 from J, leaving 10 bases between them. Germline V lookup: CDR1 SGHDT, CDR2 YYEEEE. In DNA form, the CDR3 reads TGTGCCAGCAGCTTGCCAGAGGGCTATGAGCAGTTCTTC. It translates to CASSLPEGYEQFF.

This CDR3 reads CASSPHGRRSPLHF. The DNA of the CDR3 is TGTGCCAGCAGTCCCCATGGGAGGAGATCACCCCTCCACTTT. The rearrangement links TRBV27 to TRBJ1-6, with D uncertain. This CDR3 spans 14 amino acids. Trimming shortened V by 5 bases and J by 10 bases, and 15 bases separated the two germline ends. Germline V gene data show CDR1 as MNHEY and CDR2 as SMNVEV (reference sequence).

This clone appeared once. This chain links TRBV30 with TRBJ1-6; 8 bases line up with TRBD1. This CDR3 has 14 amino acids. Germline V gene sequence: CDR1 GTSNPN, CDR2 SVGIG (reference sequence). Trimming at V came to 0 bases and at J to 7 bases, leaving 2 bases not matched to a gene. The CDR3 nucleotides are TGTGCCTGGAGTGTAGGACAGGGAAATTCACCCCTCCACTTT. Its protein is CAWSVGQGNSPLHF.

This clone was picked up one time. This chain links TRBV27 with TRBJ1-5, with D possibly matching TRBD1 (6 bases). Per the germline V gene, CDR1 is MNHEY and CDR2 is SMNVEV (reference sequence). Trimming pared 6 bases from V and 7 bases from J, leaving 19 bases between. This CDR3 has 15 amino acids. For the CDR3, the DNA is TGTGCCAGCAGCCTTTACAGGGCGCCCCACCAGCCCCAGCATTTT. This codes for CASSLYRAPHQPQHF.

In this sample, this clone turned up many times. The rearrangement uses TRBV11-3 and TRBJ2-2; the match to TRBD2 covers 7 bases. The V gene's germline CDR1 is SGHNT and CDR2 YENEEA. The CDR3 is 16 residues long. V lost 2 bases and J lost 7; bases outside the gene matches: 10. In DNA form, the CDR3 reads TGTGCCAGCAGCTTACTATCTAGCGGTTTGGGCGGGGAGCTGTTTTTT. It codes for CASSLLSSGLGGELFF.

The chain is built from TRBV7-2 and TRBJ2-5, with D maybe TRBD2 (6 bases). Germline lookup yields CDR1 SGHTA and CDR2 FQGNSA. V dropped 5 bases and J dropped 7 bases, with 17 bases sitting between them. CDR3 length equals 14 residues. The CDR3, as DNA: TGTGCCAGCAGCCGCGGGGAACCTTTCGGGACCCAGTACTTC. It yields the protein CASSRGEPFGTQYF. Filled out from reference TRBV7-2 and TRBJ2-5, the complete variable domain reads GAGVSQSPSNKVTEKGKDVELRCDPISGHTALYWYRQSLGQGLEFLIYFQGNSAPDKSGLPSDRFSAERTGGSVSTLTIQRTQQEDSAVYLCASSRGEPFGTQYFGPGTRLLVL.

The chain joins TRBV29-1 to TRBJ1-1; 7 bases agree with TRBD1. From germline, CDR1 is SQVTM and CDR2 ANQGSEA. CDR3 length: 14 amino acids. V shed 8 bases and J 4 bases; nucleotides not matched to a gene: 13. The CDR3 is CSLRKGAGGTEAFF. The CDR3 region has the DNA TGCAGCCTCCGTAAGGGGGCTGGTGGCACTGAAGCTTTCTTT.

The chain employs TRBV5-6 and TRBJ2-1; D is possibly TRBD1 (5 bases). The germline V and J ends were trimmed by 5 bases and 3 bases, with 15 bases remaining between them. The V gene's germline CDR1 is SGHDT and CDR2 YYEEEE. This CDR3 contains 15 residues. The CDR3 is CASSYGHWGYNEQFF. The CDR3 nucleotides read TGTGCCAGCAGTTACGGACATTGGGGCTACAATGAGCAGTTCTTC.

The rearrangement joins TRBV2 to TRBJ1-4; 7 bases map to TRBD1. Germline V lookup: CDR1 SNHLY, CDR2 FYNNEI. CDR3 length: 16 residues. After removal of 4 bases from V and 4 bases from J, the junction contained 9 bases not matched to a gene. CDR3 sequence reads: CASSGGTDHRNEKLFF. The CDR3 DNA reads as TGTGCCAGCAGTGGGGGGACAGACCACCGTAATGAAAAACTGTTTTTT.

This clone has more than one count but fewer than ten. The chain recombines TRBV19 with TRBJ1-1, with D unresolved. The CDR3 has 11 residues. V was clipped by 3 bases and J by 8 bases, with 7 bases between them. CDR1 and CDR2 (germline): LNHDA, SQIVND (reference sequence). The CDR3 DNA follows: TGTGCCAGTAGTATTTGGAGCGAAGCTTTCTTT. Translation: CASSIWSEAFF.

The chain carries TRBV10-3 and TRBJ1-5; D not certain. Deletions cut 6 bases from V and 3 bases from J, with 12 bases between. The germline V gene encodes CDR1 ENHRY and CDR2 SYGVKD. This CDR3 contains 14 residues. CDR3 region: CAIRAVGDNQPQHF. CDR3 nucleotide sequence: TGTGCCATCAGGGCGGTGGGAGACAATCAGCCCCAGCATTTT.

Comment on this clone: Within the sample, other DNA sequences also encode this same CDR3. The genes are TRBV6-5 and TRBJ1-2, with 8 bases matching TRBD1. CDR3 length: 13 amino acids. The ends lost 7 bases at V and 4 bases at J; junction bases unmatched: 5. Per the germline V gene, CDR1 is MNHEY and CDR2 is SVGAGI. The CDR3 loop reads CASTLGTGYGYTF. CDR3 sequence (DNA): TGTGCCAGCACCTTAGGGACAGGCTATGGCTACACCTTC.

The chain combines TRBV30 with TRBJ1-4; no clear D gene. Trimming left V 5 bases short and J 1 base short, with 17 bases between. The germline V gene has CDR1 GTSNPN and CDR2 SVGIG (reference sequence). The CDR3 runs to 16 residues. CDR3 protein: CAWDRHKPLTNEKLFF. As DNA, the CDR3 is TGTGCCTGGGACCGACATAAACCTTTAACTAATGAAAAACTGTTTTTT.